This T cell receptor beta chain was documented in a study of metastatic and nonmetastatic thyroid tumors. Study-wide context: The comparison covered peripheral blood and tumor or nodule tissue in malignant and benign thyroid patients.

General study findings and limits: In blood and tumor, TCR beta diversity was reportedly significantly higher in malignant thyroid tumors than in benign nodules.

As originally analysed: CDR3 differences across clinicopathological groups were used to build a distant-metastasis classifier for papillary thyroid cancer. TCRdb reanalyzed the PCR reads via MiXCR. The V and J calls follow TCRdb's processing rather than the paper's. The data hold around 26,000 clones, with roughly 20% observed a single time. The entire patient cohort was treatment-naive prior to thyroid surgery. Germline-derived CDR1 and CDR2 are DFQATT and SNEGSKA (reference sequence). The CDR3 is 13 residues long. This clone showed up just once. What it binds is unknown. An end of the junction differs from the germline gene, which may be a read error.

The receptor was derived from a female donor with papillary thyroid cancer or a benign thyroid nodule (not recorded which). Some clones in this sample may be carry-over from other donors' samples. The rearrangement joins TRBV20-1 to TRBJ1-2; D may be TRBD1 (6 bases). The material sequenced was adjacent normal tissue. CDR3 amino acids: CSAIDRDNYGHTF. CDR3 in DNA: TGCAGTGCTATCGACCGGGACAACTATGGCCACACCTTC.